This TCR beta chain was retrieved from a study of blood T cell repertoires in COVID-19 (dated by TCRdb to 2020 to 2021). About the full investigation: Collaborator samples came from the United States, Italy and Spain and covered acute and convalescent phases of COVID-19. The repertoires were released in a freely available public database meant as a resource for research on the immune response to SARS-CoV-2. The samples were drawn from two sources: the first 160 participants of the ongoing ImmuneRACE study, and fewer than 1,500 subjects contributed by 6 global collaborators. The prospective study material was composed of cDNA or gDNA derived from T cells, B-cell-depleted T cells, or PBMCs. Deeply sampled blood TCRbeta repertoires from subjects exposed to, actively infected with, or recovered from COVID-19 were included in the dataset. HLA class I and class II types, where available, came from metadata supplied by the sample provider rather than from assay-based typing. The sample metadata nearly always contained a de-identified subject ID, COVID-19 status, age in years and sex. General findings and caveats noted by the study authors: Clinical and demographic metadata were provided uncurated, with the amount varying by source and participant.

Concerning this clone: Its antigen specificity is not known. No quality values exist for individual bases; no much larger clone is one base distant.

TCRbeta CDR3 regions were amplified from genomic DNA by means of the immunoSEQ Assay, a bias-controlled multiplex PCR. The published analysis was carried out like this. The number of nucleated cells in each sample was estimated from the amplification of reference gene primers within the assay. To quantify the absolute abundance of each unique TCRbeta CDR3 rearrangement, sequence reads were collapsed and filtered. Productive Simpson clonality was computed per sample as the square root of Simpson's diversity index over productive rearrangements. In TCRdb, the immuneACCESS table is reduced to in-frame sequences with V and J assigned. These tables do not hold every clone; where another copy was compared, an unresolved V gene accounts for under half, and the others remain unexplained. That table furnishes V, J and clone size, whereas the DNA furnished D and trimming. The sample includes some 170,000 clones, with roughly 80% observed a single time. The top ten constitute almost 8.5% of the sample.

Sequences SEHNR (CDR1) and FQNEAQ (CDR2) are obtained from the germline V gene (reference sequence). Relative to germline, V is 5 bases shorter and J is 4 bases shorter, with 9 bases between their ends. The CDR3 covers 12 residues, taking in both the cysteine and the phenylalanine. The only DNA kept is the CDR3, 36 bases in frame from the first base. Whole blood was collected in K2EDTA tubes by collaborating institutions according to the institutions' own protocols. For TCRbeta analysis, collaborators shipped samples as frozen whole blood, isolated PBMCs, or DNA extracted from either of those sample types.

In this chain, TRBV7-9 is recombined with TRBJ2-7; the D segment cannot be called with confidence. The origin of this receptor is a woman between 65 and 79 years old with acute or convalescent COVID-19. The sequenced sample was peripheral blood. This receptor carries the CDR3 CASSMTGYEQYF. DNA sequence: TGTGCCAGCAGCATGACTGGTTACGAGCAGTACTTC.